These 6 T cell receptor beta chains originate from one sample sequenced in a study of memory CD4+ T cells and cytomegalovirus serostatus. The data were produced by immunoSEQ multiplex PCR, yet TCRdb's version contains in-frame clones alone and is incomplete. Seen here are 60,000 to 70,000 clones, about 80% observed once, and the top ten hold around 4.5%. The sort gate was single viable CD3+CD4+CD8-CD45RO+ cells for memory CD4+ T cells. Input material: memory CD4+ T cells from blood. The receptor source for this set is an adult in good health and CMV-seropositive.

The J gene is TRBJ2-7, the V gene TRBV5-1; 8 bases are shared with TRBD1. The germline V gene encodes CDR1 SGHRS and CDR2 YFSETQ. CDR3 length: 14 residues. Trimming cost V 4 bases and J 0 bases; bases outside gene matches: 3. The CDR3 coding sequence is TGCGCCAGCAGCGTGGGACAGGCCTCCTACGAGCAGTACTTC. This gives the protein CASSVGQASYEQYF.

CDR3 bases: TGCGCCAGCAGCTTGGGGGGATACGAAGAGACCCAGTACTTC. This encodes CASSLGGYEETQYF. This chain uses TRBV5-1 with TRBJ2-5; D is undetermined. V was clipped by 0 bases and J by 3 bases, with 9 bases between them. From germline, CDR1 is SGHRS and CDR2 YFSETQ. The CDR3 has 14 residues.

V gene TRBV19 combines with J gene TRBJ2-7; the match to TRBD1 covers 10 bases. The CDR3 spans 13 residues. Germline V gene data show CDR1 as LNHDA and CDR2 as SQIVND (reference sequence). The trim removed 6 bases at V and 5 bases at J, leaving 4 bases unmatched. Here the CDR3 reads CASSGTGAHEQYF. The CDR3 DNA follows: TGTGCCAGTAGCGGGACAGGGGCCCACGAGCAGTACTTC.

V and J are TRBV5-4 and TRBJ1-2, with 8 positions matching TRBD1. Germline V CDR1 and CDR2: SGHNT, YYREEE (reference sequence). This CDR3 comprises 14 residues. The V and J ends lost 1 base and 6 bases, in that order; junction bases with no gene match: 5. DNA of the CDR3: TGTGCCAGCAGCTTGATTTTACAGGGGGATGGCTACACCTTC. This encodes CASSLILQGDGYTF.

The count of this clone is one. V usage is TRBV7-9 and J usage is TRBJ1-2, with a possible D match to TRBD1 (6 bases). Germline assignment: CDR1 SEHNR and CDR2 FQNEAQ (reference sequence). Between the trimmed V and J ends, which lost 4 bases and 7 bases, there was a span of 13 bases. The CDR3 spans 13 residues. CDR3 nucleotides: TGTGCCAGCAGCTACCTGACAGGTAGTGGCTACACCTTC. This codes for CASSYLTGSGYTF.

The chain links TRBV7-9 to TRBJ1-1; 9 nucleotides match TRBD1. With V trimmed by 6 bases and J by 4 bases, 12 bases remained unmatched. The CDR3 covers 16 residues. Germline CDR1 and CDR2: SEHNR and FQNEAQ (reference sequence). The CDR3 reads CASRHTGGREGTEAFF. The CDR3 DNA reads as TGTGCCAGCAGACATACAGGGGGCAGAGAGGGCACTGAAGCTTTCTTT.